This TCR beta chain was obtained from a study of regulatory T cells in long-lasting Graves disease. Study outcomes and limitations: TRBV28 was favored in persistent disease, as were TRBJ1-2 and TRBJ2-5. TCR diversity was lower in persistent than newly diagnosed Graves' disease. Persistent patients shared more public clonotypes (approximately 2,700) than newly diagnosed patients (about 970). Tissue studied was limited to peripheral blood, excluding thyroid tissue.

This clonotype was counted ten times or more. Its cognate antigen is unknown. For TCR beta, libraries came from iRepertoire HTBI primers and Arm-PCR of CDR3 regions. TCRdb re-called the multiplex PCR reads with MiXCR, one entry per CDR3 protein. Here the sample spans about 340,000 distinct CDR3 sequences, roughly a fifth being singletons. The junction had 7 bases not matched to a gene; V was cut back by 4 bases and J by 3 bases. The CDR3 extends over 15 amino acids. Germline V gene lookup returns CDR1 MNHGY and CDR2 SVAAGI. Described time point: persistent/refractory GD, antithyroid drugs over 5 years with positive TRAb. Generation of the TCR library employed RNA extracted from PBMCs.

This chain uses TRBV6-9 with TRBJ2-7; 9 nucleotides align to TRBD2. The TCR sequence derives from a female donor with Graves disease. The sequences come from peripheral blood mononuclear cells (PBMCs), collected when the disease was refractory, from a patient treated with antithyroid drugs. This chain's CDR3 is CASSSGLAGLYEQYF. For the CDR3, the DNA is TGTGCCAGCAGTTCGGGACTAGCTGGACTCTACGAGCAGTACTTC.